The clone carrying this T cell receptor (beta chain) has more than one count but fewer than ten. What it recognizes is unknown. Using immunoSEQ multiplex PCR, the repertoire was profiled, and TCRdb retains in-frame clones only, with some absent. There are more than 400,000 clones in the sample; roughly 95% occur only once, and 0.064% lies in the top ten. This entry is derived from a study of shared clonotypes between healthy human individuals. Naive CD45RA+ and memory CD45RA-negative subsets were split from CD4+ cells. Study-wide results and limits: As a rule, naive subsets had a larger estimated richness than memory subsets. Among non-shared clonotypes, generation probabilities were lower than among those shared by all four donors.

The material sequenced was naive CD4+ T cells sorted from blood. The sample's subset: CD45RA+ positively selected. The sequence was collected from a woman aged 25 to 45 in good health.

The CDR3 DNA reads as TGTGCCACGAGGGACAGGGCACAAATATCGCCCCAGCATTTT. Encoded protein: CATRDRAQISPQHF. V and J are TRBV19 and TRBJ1-5; 9 positions agree with TRBD1. J lost 9 bases, V lost 10 bases, and 13 bases had no gene match. From germline, CDR1 is LNHDA and CDR2 SQIVND (reference sequence). The CDR3 sequence is 14 residues long.